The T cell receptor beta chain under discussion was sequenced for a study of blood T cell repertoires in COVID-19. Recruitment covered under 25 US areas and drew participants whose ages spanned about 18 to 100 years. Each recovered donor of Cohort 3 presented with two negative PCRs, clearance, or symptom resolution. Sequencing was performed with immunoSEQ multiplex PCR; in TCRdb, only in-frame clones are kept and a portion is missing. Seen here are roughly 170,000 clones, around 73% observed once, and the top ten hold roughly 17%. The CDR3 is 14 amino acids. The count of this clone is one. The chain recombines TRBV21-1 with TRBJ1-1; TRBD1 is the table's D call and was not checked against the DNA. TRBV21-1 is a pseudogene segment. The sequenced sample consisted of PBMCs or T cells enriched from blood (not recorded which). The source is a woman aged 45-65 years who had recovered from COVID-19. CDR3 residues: CASSLQGVENEAFF. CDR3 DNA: TGTGCCAGCAGCCTTCAAGGGGTCGAGAATGAAGCTTTCTTT.